This T cell receptor beta chain was documented in a study of OX40 agonist ivuxolimab in advanced cancers. At the level of the study: Age averaged 60 years (range roughly 20 to 90), and more than 80% were male. Three patients, one with hepatocellular carcinoma and two with cutaneous melanoma, responded partially.

Points from the study as a whole: With doses of 0.1-3.0 mg/kg, partial responders showed among the lowest clonal expansion. What antigens the expanded peripheral T cells recognized was never established.

With regard to this clone: Its antigen remains unknown.

This table comes from immunoSEQ multiplex PCR, and its TCRdb copy is limited to in-frame clones, with some not included. The table includes fewer than 90,000 clones, over 75% detected once. V was clipped by 2 bases and J by 3 bases; unmatched bases: 9. Per germline, CDR1 LNHDA and CDR2 SQIVND (reference sequence). CDR3 length: 17 residues. This chain links TRBV19 with TRBJ1-4, with 7 bases aligning to TRBD1. This sequence originates from an adult with an advanced solid tumor such as melanoma, head and neck, liver or kidney cancer. Here the sequenced sample was CD4+ or CD8+ T cells sorted from blood, taken in a trial of the OX40 agonist ivuxolimab. The CDR3 spells CASSISLRTGPNEKLFF. CDR3 bases: TGTGCCAGTAGTATATCCCTCAGGACAGGTCCTAATGAAAAACTGTTTTTT. Filled out from reference TRBV19 and TRBJ1-4, the complete variable domain reads DGGITQSPKYLFRKEGQNVTLSCEQNLNHDAMYWYRQDPGQGLRLIYYSQIVNDFQKGDIAEGYSVSREKKESFPLTVTSAQKNPTAFYLCASSISLRTGPNEKLFFGSGTQLSVL.